The 32 T cell receptor beta chains given below trace back to one sample, sequenced in a study of breast tumors, draining lymph nodes, adjacent tissues. The lymph nodes were axillary draining lymph nodes from breast cancer patients. TCRdb ran MiXCR on the multiplex PCR reads and lists one entry per CDR3 protein. The sample lists 70,000 to 85,000 distinct CDR3 sequences; approximately 19% were seen once. The specimen was axillary lymph node tissue. Receptors were obtained from a female donor with breast cancer. Some clones in this sample may be carry-over from other donors' samples.

This clonotype was observed many times. The chain recombines TRBV12-5 with TRBJ2-2; a possible D gene is TRBD2 (5 bases). The CDR3 totals 15 residues. V lost 3 bases and J lost 6, with 14 bases in between. Germline-derived CDR1 and CDR2 are LGHNT and FRNRAP. The CDR3 protein is CASGLMTGGPGELFF. For the CDR3, the DNA is TGTGCTAGTGGTTTAATGACTGGCGGGCCCGGGGAGCTGTTTTTT.

The rearrangement uses TRBV28 and TRBJ2-3, with D unresolved. The CDR3 has 15 amino acids. Germline CDR1 reads MDHEN; CDR2 reads SYDVKM. Between the trimmed V and J ends, which lost 4 bases and 2 bases, there was a span of 13 bases. CDR3 loop: CASSSLVRYTDTQYF. In nucleotides, the CDR3 is TGTGCCAGCAGTTCCTTAGTCCGATACACAGATACGCAGTATTTT.

This clonotype was counted only a few times. One end of the junction varies from germline; a read error may be responsible. V and J are TRBV5-1 and TRBJ2-3, with D possibly being TRBD2 (6 bases). Per the germline V gene, CDR1 is SGHRS and CDR2 is YFSETQ. The length of the CDR3 is 12 residues. The CDR3 region is CASNLEGSTQYF. CDR3 DNA sequence: TGCGCCAGCAACTTGGAGGGATCTACGCAGTATTTT.

The chain joins TRBV20-1 to TRBJ1-5; 11 bases map to TRBD1. CDR1 is DFQATT and CDR2 is SNEGSKA in the germline V gene (reference sequence). This CDR3 contains 19 residues. After removal of 4 bases from V and 0 bases from J, the junction contained 14 bases not matched to a gene. The CDR3 is CSAIGRDRGKPPSNQPQHF. The CDR3 DNA follows: TGCAGTGCTATTGGTCGGGACAGGGGGAAACCCCCTAGCAATCAGCCCCAGCATTTT.

This clonotype has at least ten counts. This rearrangement joins TRBV19 to TRBJ2-7; 10 bases align to TRBD1. Losses at the gene ends were 3 bases for V and 6 bases for J; bases not matched to a gene: 8. CDR1 LNHDA and CDR2 SQIVND come from the germline V gene (reference sequence). The CDR3 consists of 15 residues. The CDR3 nucleotides are TGTGCCAGTAGTATCGAGTGGAGGACAGGGGGCGAGCAGTACTTC. It translates to CASSIEWRTGGEQYF.

This clonotype was seen more than once but under ten times. The chain links TRBV28 to TRBJ1-5; no clear D gene. CDR3 size: 14 residues. Germline V gene sequence: CDR1 MDHEN, CDR2 SYDVKM. V shed 1 base and J shed 4 bases, with 8 bases lying between them. The CDR3 bases are TGTGCCAGCAGTTTATATGCGGGAAATCAGCCCCAGCATTTT. As protein: CASSLYAGNQPQHF.

This clonotype was counted at least ten times. This CDR3 is CASSYPSDRGYGYTF. The CDR3 DNA reads as TGTGCCAGCAGTTACCCCTCGGACAGGGGCTATGGCTACACCTTC. The chain couples TRBV6-2 or TRBV6-3 to TRBJ1-2; 9 bases fit TRBD1. V lost 2 bases, J lost 4 bases, and 5 bases stayed unmatched. CDR1 MNHEY and CDR2 SVGEGT come from the germline V gene. The CDR3 has 15 residues.

The sample holds a few counts of this clonotype. The chain links TRBV6-2 or TRBV6-3 to TRBJ2-5, with 8 bases identical to TRBD2. The CDR3 totals 12 residues. The V segment lost 6 bases and the J segment 10 bases; nucleotides outside the gene matches: 7. Germline CDR1 MNHEY, CDR2 SVGEGT. The CDR3 protein is CASRTPGRGQYF. CDR3 DNA: TGTGCCAGCAGAACCCCCGGGAGGGGCCAGTACTTC.

V usage is TRBV6-5 and J usage is TRBJ2-2, with D possibly TRBD2 on 6 matching bases. The germline V gene has CDR1 MNHEY and CDR2 SVGAGI. The V gene lost 0 bases and the J gene lost 4 bases, with 21 bases spanning the gap. The CDR3 is made up of 19 amino acids. The chain's CDR3 is CASSYSQWEAGRGTGELFF. CDR3 bases: TGTGCCAGCAGTTACTCGCAGTGGGAGGCCGGGCGGGGCACCGGGGAGCTGTTTTTT.

In regard to this clonotype: It may be a read error: a sequence one base away is much more abundant. The V call is TRBV9, the J call TRBJ2-7; a weak D match, TRBD1 (6 bases). The CDR3 contains 14 residues. Germline V CDR1 and CDR2: SGDLS, YYNGEE. CDR3 bases: TGTACCAGCAGCGCCAACACAGGGACGTACGAGCGGTACTTC. It specifies CTSSANTGTYERYF. The variable domain in full, with the rest retrieved from reference TRBV9 and TRBJ2-7, is DSGVTQTPKHLITATGQRVTLRCSPRSGDLSVYWYQQSLDQGLQFLIQYYNGEERAKGNILERFSAQQFPDLHSELNLSSLELGDSALYFCTSSANTGTYERYFGPGTRLTVT.

This clonotype was seen ten or more times. This chain links TRBV5-4 with TRBJ2-1; 10 nucleotides agree with TRBD2. The CDR3 is made up of 14 amino acids. Germline V gene data show CDR1 as SGHNT and CDR2 as YYREEE (reference sequence). Germline trimming cut 2 bases from V and 10 bases from J; bases unmatched to any gene: 6. This chain's CDR3 is CASSLGSGRDEQFF. CDR3 nucleotides: TGTGCCAGCAGCTTAGGAAGCGGGAGGGACGAGCAGTTCTTC.

Points on this clonotype: A much larger clone differs from this one at a single base, so this may be a read error. V usage is TRBV3-1 and J usage is TRBJ1-6, with a tentative D call TRBD1 (6 bases). CDR1 is LGHDT and CDR2 is YNNKEL in the germline V gene (reference sequence). The CDR3 is made up of 14 amino acids. CDR3 residues: CASSEQGGNSPPHF. CDR3 bases: TGTGCCAGCAGCGAACAGGGTGGGAATTCACCCCCCCACTTT.

To note about this clonotype: A much larger clone is a single base away; this may be a read error. The chain employs TRBV20-1 and TRBJ1-2; D remains unclear. From germline, CDR1 is DFQATT and CDR2 SNEGSKA (reference sequence). The CDR3 runs 12 residues. The CDR3 sequence is CSAPVSSYGYAF. The DNA for the CDR3 is TGCAGTGCTCCAGTATCCAGCTATGGCTACGCCTTC.

The rearrangement links TRBV3-1 to TRBJ2-2, with unresolved D. This CDR3 has 13 amino acids. Germline V CDR1 and CDR2: LGHDT, YNNKEL (reference sequence). V shed 1 base and J shed 7 bases, with 7 bases lying between them. The CDR3 spells CASSQGHGGELFF. The CDR3 DNA reads TGTGCCAGCAGCCAAGGTCACGGCGGGGAGCTGTTTTTT.

Ten or more counts support this clonotype. V gene TRBV11-2 combines with J gene TRBJ2-3; 7 bases are a match to TRBD1. Germline CDR1 reads SGHAT; CDR2 reads FQNNGV. The V segment lost 4 bases and the J segment 3 bases; nucleotides outside the gene matches: 10. This CDR3 is built from 16 residues. This CDR3 is CASSSQSGRGTDTQYF. In nucleotides, the CDR3 is TGTGCCAGCAGCTCGCAATCGGGCAGGGGGACAGATACGCAGTATTTT.

This clonotype came up many times. The J gene is TRBJ2-5, the V gene TRBV5-6; 11 bases are a match to TRBD2. The CDR3 has 16 residues. Germline assignment: CDR1 SGHDT and CDR2 YYEEEE. The V segment lost 3 bases and the J segment 0 bases; nucleotides outside the gene matches: 4. CDR3 DNA: TGTGCCAGCAGCTCTAGCGGGAGGAGGTACCAAGAGACCCAGTACTTC. This sequence encodes CASSSSGRRYQETQYF.

With regard to this clonotype: Possible read error: a much larger clone is one base away. The V gene is TRBV6-1, the J gene TRBJ2-1; D might be TRBD2 (5 bases). This CDR3 spans 13 amino acids. The germline gives CDR1 MNHNS, CDR2 SASEGT. The chain's CDR3 is CASREADYNEQFF. Here the CDR3 DNA reads TGTGCCAGCCGTGAAGCGGACTACAATGAGCAGTTCTTC.

As regards this clonotype: Since the CDR3 does not end with the conserved phenylalanine or tryptophan, this likely comes from a read error. The V gene is TRBV12-3 or TRBV12-4, the J gene TRBJ2-2; no firm D call. This CDR3 is 15 amino acids long. Trimming pared 7 bases from V and 0 bases from J, leaving 12 bases between. As DNA, the CDR3 is TGTGCCAGCAAGGAAAGTGGACCGAACACCGGGGAGCTGTTTCTC. Amino acids: CASKESGPNTGELFL.

The table lists this clonotype with many counts. The CDR3 DNA is TGTGCCAGCAGTGACTCGAGCATTGGTGGCTACACCTTC. Its protein is CASSDSSIGGYTF. The chain recombines TRBV6-4 with TRBJ1-2; D gene uncertain. The germline V and J ends were trimmed by 0 bases and 7 bases, with 9 bases remaining between them. Germline lookup yields CDR1 MRHNA and CDR2 SNTAGT. This CDR3 is built from 13 residues.

This clonotype occurred many times. This rearrangement joins TRBV9 to TRBJ2-1; the match to TRBD2 covers 7 bases. Germline V gene data show CDR1 as SGDLS and CDR2 as YYNGEE. V was pared by 0 bases and J by 4 bases, with 7 bases of the junction left unmatched. This CDR3 is 16 amino acids long. The DNA of the CDR3 is TGTGCCAGCAGCGTAGAGGTGGGAGGGATGTACAATGAGCAGTTCTTC. Translating gives CASSVEVGGMYNEQFF. The complete variable domain, with remaining parts taken from reference TRBV9 and TRBJ2-1, reads DSGVTQTPKHLITATGQRVTLRCSPRSGDLSVYWYQQSLDQGLQFLIQYYNGEERAKGNILERFSAQQFPDLHSELNLSSLELGDSALYFCASSVEVGGMYNEQFFGPGTRLTVL.

This clonotype was detected many times. The chain's CDR3 is CASISIQGGYTF. CDR3 bases: TGTGCCAGCATCTCTATCCAGGGAGGCTACACCTTC. The V and J genes are TRBV12-3 or TRBV12-4 and TRBJ1-2, with D possibly being TRBD1 (5 bases). Between the trimmed V and J ends, which lost 7 bases and 8 bases, there was a span of 14 bases. The CDR3 consists of 12 residues.

The chain is built from TRBV5-4 and TRBJ2-1, with 9 nucleotides matching TRBD2. V lost 5 bases to trimming and J lost 9 bases; unmatched junction nucleotides: 18. There are 17 residues in the CDR3. Germline values: CDR1 SGHNT, CDR2 YYREEE (reference sequence). CDR3 DNA sequence: TGTGCCAGCAGTAGGGCGAAAACCGGGACTAGCTCTTCTGAGCAGTTCTTC. Residues: CASSRAKTGTSSSEQFF. Looking up the rest from reference TRBV5-4 and TRBJ2-1 gives the full variable domain: ETGVTQSPTHLIKTRGQQVTLRCSSQSGHNTVSWYQQALGQGPQFIFQYYREEENGRGNFPPRFSGLQFPNYSSELNVNALELDDSALYLCASSRAKTGTSSSEQFFGPGTRLTVL.

The chain has TRBV7-6 and TRBJ1-6, with 10 bases aligning to TRBD1. Germline CDR1 SGHVS, CDR2 FNYEAQ. V was pared by 3 bases and J by 7 bases, with 3 bases of the junction left unmatched. This CDR3 has 15 amino acids. CDR3 residues: CASSFDRGPNSPLHF. The CDR3 DNA sequence: TGTGCCAGCAGCTTCGACAGGGGGCCCAATTCACCCCTCCACTTT.

Ten or more counts support this clonotype. The V call is TRBV20-1, the J call TRBJ2-1, with TRBD2 identical over 10 bases. Germline trimming cut 0 bases from V and 6 bases from J; bases unmatched to any gene: 8. Germline V CDR1 and CDR2: DFQATT, SNEGSKA (reference sequence). The CDR3 sequence is 16 residues long. The CDR3 here is CSAREASGSPANEQFF. DNA for the CDR3: TGCAGTGCTAGAGAGGCTAGCGGGAGTCCTGCCAATGAGCAGTTCTTC.

This chain joins TRBV3-2 and TRBJ1-4; no check of the table's D call, TRBD1, against the DNA was made. TRBV3-2 constitutes a pseudogene. The CDR3 covers 15 residues. The CDR3 region is CASSPSRGAGERLFF. The CDR3 nucleotides are TGTGCCAGCAGCCCCTCGCGGGGGGCGGGTGAAAGACTGTTTTTT.

Worth noting for this clonotype: A much bigger clone sits one base away, suggesting this may be a read error. The chain links TRBV9 to TRBJ2-2; perhaps TRBD2 as D (5 bases). Germline assignment: CDR1 SGDLS and CDR2 YYNGEE. The CDR3 loop spans 14 amino acids. The CDR3 bases are TGTGCCAGCCAGCCAGGCTCGGCCACCGGGGAGCTGCTTTTT. This encodes CASQPGSATGELLF.

V is TRBV12-3 or TRBV12-4 and J is TRBJ1-4; a weak D match, TRBD1 (5 bases). V was clipped by 4 bases and J by 8 bases, with 17 bases between them. The CDR3 is 15 amino acids. CDR3 nucleotide sequence: TGTGCCAGCAGTTCCCTGTGGGGGATGGGGGAAAAACTGTTTTTT. Translating gives CASSSLWGMGEKLFF.

About this clonotype: One base away lies a much larger clone, so this may be a sequencing read error. The chain employs TRBV12-5 and TRBJ2-2; TRBD1 or TRBD2 may be the D gene (5 bases each). Germline CDR1 LGHNT, CDR2 FRNRAP. This CDR3 is 16 amino acids long. The CDR3 here is CASGLVLGADTEELFF. CDR3 DNA: TGTGCTAGTGGTTTGGTACTCGGAGCGGACACCGAGGAGCTGTTTTTT. The full variable domain, in which reference TRBV12-5 and TRBJ2-2 provide the parts outside the CDR3, is DARVTQTPRHKVTEMGQEVTMRCQPILGHNTVFWYRQTMMQGLELLAYFRNRAPLDDSGMPKDRFSAEMPDATLATLKIQPSEPRDSAVYFCASGLVLGADTEELFFGEGSRLTVL.

Worth noting for this clonotype: A much more abundant neighbour one base away suggests this may be a read error. V and J are TRBV4-3 and TRBJ2-1, with D possibly matching TRBD2 (5 bases). Germline lookup yields CDR1 LGHNA and CDR2 YSLEER. The length of the CDR3 is 15 residues. In nucleotides, the CDR3 is TGCGCCGGCAGCCAAGAGGCGGCCAGGAGGAATGAGCAGTTCTTC. It codes for CAGSQEAARRNEQFF.

This clonotype was seen repeatedly, ten times or more. The chain is built from TRBV20-1 and TRBJ2-3; D possibly matches TRBD1 or TRBD2 (6 bases each). Between the trimmed V and J ends, which lost 6 bases and 4 bases, there was a span of 11 bases. CDR3 length equals 12 residues. Germline lookup yields CDR1 DFQATT and CDR2 SNEGSKA (reference sequence). The CDR3 loop reads CSAARGADTQYF. The CDR3 DNA sequence: TGCAGTGCAGCGAGGGGGGCAGATACGCAGTATTTT.

This clonotype occurred many times. The chain is built from TRBV6-2 or TRBV6-3 and TRBJ2-7, with D perhaps matching TRBD2 (5 bases). The germline gives CDR1 MNHEY, CDR2 SVGEGT. V lost 1 base and J 3 bases, leaving 10 bases between the germline ends. The CDR3 is 14 residues long. The CDR3 DNA follows: TGTGCCAGCAGTTACTTGAGGGAGTTCTACGAGCAGTACTTC. Residues: CASSYLREFYEQYF.

As DNA, the CDR3 is TGCGCCAGCAGCCATAGGACAGGGGATACGCAGTATTTT. Amino acid sequence: CASSHRTGDTQYF. The chain combines TRBV4-1 with TRBJ2-3; 8 bases align to TRBD1. In germline, CDR1 is MGHRA, CDR2 YSYEKL. V shed 3 bases and J 6 bases; nucleotides not matched to a gene: 2. The CDR3 extends over 13 amino acids.